Listed below are T cell receptor beta chains from one sample, sequenced in a study of T-cell memory formation after mild COVID-19. TCRdb called the 5' RACE reads again in MiXCR, with one record for every CDR3 protein. The data show about 620,000 distinct CDR3 sequences, approximately 18% seen once. Sequencing was done on a sample of PBMCs or a T cell subset sorted from them (not recorded which). The receptors originated from an adult woman who had mild COVID-19 (a few samples of this study predate the infection). Cell type and time point are not known. The CDR3 runs from the conserved cysteine through the conserved F or W. D genes are given only for firm matches. The size entry is marked missing in some rows and otherwise reads once, few, many or a size class.

>TRBD2|TRBV6-4|TRBJ2-3|14|few
TGTGCCAGCAGTGACTCCGGGGGGGCAAATACGCAGTATTTT
CASSDSGGANTQYF
>-|TRBV3-1|TRBJ2-1|17|few
TGTGCCAGCAGCCAAGAACGGCCAGTGAGCTCCTACAATGAGCAGTTCTTC
CASSQERPVSSYNEQFF
>TRBD2|TRBV6-5|TRBJ2-5|16|-
TGTGCCAGCAGTCTGGGGACTAGCGGGAGTACTGAGACCCAGTACTTC
CASSLGTSGSTETQYF
>-|TRBV12-3/TRBV12-4|TRBJ1-3|13|-
TGTGCCAGCAGTTTCGCCTCTGGAAACACCATATATTTT
CASSFASGNTIYF
>-|TRBV4-1|TRBJ2-2|16|-
TGCGCCAGCAACGGACCCGGGCAGGGTCTATCCGGGGAGCTGTTTTTT
CASNGPGQGLSGELFF
>-|TRBV14|TRBJ2-3|16|-
TGTGCCAGCAGTCCAAGGGTTAACAGGCTCACAGATACGCAGTATTTT
CASSPRVNRLTDTQYF
>TRBD2|TRBV6-5|TRBJ2-1|14|few
TGTGCCAGCAATCCGGGACTATCCTACAATGAGCAGTTCTTC
CASNPGLSYNEQFF
>-|TRBV27|TRBJ1-1|11|-
TGTGCCGTACAGTTCAACACTGAAGCTTTCTTT
CAVQFNTEAFF
>-|TRBV7-2|TRBJ2-2|14|many
TGTGCCAGCAGCTTTAGGCCCCTCGCCGGGGAGCTGTTTTTT
CASSFRPLAGELFF
>TRBD2|TRBV6-4|TRBJ2-1|19|-
TGTGCCAGCAGTGACACGAAACGGAAGGGACTAGCGGGAAGCTATGAGCAGTTCTTC
CASSDTKRKGLAGSYEQFF
>-|TRBV7-8|TRBJ2-3|13|few
TGTGCCAGCAGCTTCTATACCACAGATACGCAGTATTTT
CASSFYTTDTQYF
>-|TRBV5-6|TRBJ2-3|14|many
TGCGCCAGCAGCTTTGGGGGTCGGACAGATACGCAGTATTTT
CASSFGGRTDTQYF
>TRBD1|TRBV5-5|TRBJ1-2|16|few
TGTGCCAGCAGCTTGGGCCCGGGACAGACTAACTATGTCTACACCTTC
CASSLGPGQTNYVYTF
>TRBD2|TRBV6-5|TRBJ2-5|16|once
TGTGCCAGCAGTTACACGGCGGGAGGGGGATCGAGGACCCAGTACTTC
CASSYTAGGGSRTQYF
>-|TRBV9|TRBJ2-7|14|once
TGTGCCAGCAGTGGGTCCCGGGAGTGGAAGGAGCAGTACTTC
CASSGSREWKEQYF
>-|TRBV27|TRBJ2-5|12|many
TGTGCCAGCAGTCCAGCCGGGGAGACCCAGTACTTC
CASSPAGETQYF
>TRBD1|TRBV4-1|TRBJ1-2|14|few
TGCGCCAGTGTAGCGGACAGGGGGGTAGGAGGCTACACCTTC
CASVADRGVGGYTF
>-|TRBV18|TRBJ1-4|15|-
TGTGCCAGCTCACCACTGCTGGGGGCTAATGAAAAACTGTTTTTT
CASSPLLGANEKLFF
>TRBD1|TRBV29-1|TRBJ2-6|16|-
TGCAGCACCGGACAGGGGGGACCCTCTGGGGCCAACGTCCTGACTTTC
CSTGQGGPSGANVLTF
>-|TRBV12-3/TRBV12-4|TRBJ1-4|13|-
TGTGCCAGCAGTTTCAAGACCCGAGGGAAACTGTTTTTT
CASSFKTRGKLFF
>TRBD2|TRBV9|TRBJ2-5|15|few
TGTGCCAGCAGCGTCGCTAGCGGGGGGGCTCAGACCCAGTACTTC
CASSVASGGAQTQYF
>TRBD2|TRBV7-9|TRBJ2-1|14|-
TGTGCCAGCAGCTTAGTCGGTAGCGGGGACGTGCAGTTCTTC
CASSLVGSGDVQFF
>-|TRBV7-9|TRBJ2-7|13|many
TGTGCCAGCAGCTTAGAGGCGGGATACGAGCAGTACTTC
CASSLEAGYEQYF
>-|TRBV12-3/TRBV12-4|TRBJ1-1|15|-
TGTGCCAGCAGTTTTGGGTTAAGGACGACCACTGAAGCTTTCTTT
CASSFGLRTTTEAFF
>TRBD1|TRBV5-1|TRBJ2-1|16|few
TGCGCCAGCAATGAGGGGGCCCTGCAAGCATACAATGAGCAGTTCTTC
CASNEGALQAYNEQFF
>-|TRBV4-3|TRBJ1-1|16|-
TGCGCCAGCAGCCAAGACCCCGGGACGGGGAACACTGAAGCTTTCTTT
CASSQDPGTGNTEAFF
>-|TRBV7-9|TRBJ1-4|15|-
TGTGCCAGCAGCGCACCGCCCACAGGGTATGAAAAACTGTTTTTT
CASSAPPTGYEKLFF
>-|TRBV5-4|TRBJ2-2|16|-
TGTGCCAGCAGCTTTATGACGGGGGCGAACACCGGGGAGCTGTTTTTT
CASSFMTGANTGELFF
>TRBD2|TRBV5-1|TRBJ2-2|16|few
TGCGCCAGCAGCTCGAGCGGGACGGGGAACACCGGGGAGCTGTTTTTT
CASSSSGTGNTGELFF
>-|TRBV6-2/TRBV6-3|TRBJ2-7|11|few
TGTGCCAGCACCCTCAACTACGAGCAGTACTTC
CASTLNYEQYF
>-|TRBV6-5|TRBJ1-1|14|-
TGTGCCAGCAGCCCTTGGGGGGAGGACGCTGAAGCTTTCTTT
CASSPWGEDAEAFF
>TRBD2|TRBV5-4|TRBJ2-1|16|few
TGTGCCAGCAGCTTGGTCGGCGGGGGGGCATCTGGAGAGCAGTTCTTC
CASSLVGGGASGEQFF
>-|TRBV6-5|TRBJ2-7|16|-
TGTGCCAGCAGTTACTCGGGGTTTGGGGGCTCCTACGAGCAGTACTTC
CASSYSGFGGSYEQYF
>-|TRBV6-5|TRBJ1-1|13|few
TGTGCCAGCAGTGGGGCCGCGACCACTGAAGCTTTCTTT
CASSGAATTEAFF
>-|TRBV28|TRBJ2-6|16|few
TGTGCCAGCAGTTTTGTAGTGAGTGAGGGGGCCAACGTCCTGACTTTC
CASSFVVSEGANVLTF
>-|TRBV9|TRBJ1-1|15|-
TGTGCCAGCAGCCCGAGGGCAGGGCTCAACACTGAAGCTTTCTTT
CASSPRAGLNTEAFF
>TRBD1|TRBV6-6|TRBJ1-6|16|few
TGTGCCAGCAGGCCAAACAGGGGTTTTATTAATTCACCCCTCCACTTT
CASRPNRGFINSPLHF
>TRBD2|TRBV29-1|TRBJ2-7|13|-
TGCAGCGCTTCACTAGCGGGGGACCACGAGCAGTACTTC
CSASLAGDHEQYF
>-|TRBV7-9|TRBJ2-2|16|few
TGTGCCAGCAGGAGTCCCGGGACCGAGAACACCGGGGAGCTGTTTTTT
CASRSPGTENTGELFF
>-|TRBV20-1|TRBJ1-5|16|-
TGCAGTGCTAGTATGGTCCAGGCGGTAAGCAATCAGCCCCAGCATTTT
CSASMVQAVSNQPQHF
>-|TRBV9|TRBJ2-5|16|-
TGTGCCAGCAGCGTAGACCCTTCCGGGTCGGGGGAGACCCAGTACTTC
CASSVDPSGSGETQYF
>TRBD1|TRBV12-3/TRBV12-4|TRBJ2-5|15|-
TGTGCCAGCAGCGCCGGGACAGTGTACCAAGAGACCCAGTACTTC
CASSAGTVYQETQYF
>-|TRBV6-6|TRBJ2-4|16|many
TGTGCCAGCAGTCCTACGACGGGATTAGCCAAAAACATTCAGTACTTC
CASSPTTGLAKNIQYF
>TRBD1|TRBV19|TRBJ1-1|15|-
TGTGCCAGTAGTAGGTCGGGACAGCTGAACACTGAAGCTTTCTTT
CASSRSGQLNTEAFF
>TRBD1|TRBV29-1|TRBJ1-1|13|-
TGCAGCGTTTCTAACAGGGGGCACACTGAAGCTTTCTTT
CSVSNRGHTEAFF